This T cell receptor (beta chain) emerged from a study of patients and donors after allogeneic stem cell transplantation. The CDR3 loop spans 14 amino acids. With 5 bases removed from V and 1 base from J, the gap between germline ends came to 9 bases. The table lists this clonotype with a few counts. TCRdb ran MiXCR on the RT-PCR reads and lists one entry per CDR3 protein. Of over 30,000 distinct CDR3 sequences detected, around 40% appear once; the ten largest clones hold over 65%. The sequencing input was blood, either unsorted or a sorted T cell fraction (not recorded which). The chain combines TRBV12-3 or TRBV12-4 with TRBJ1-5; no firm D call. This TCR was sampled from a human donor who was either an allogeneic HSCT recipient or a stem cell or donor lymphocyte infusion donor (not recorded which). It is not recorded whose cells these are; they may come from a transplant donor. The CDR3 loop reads CASSSGLSNQPQHF. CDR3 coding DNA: TGTGCCAGCAGTAGCGGATTGAGCAATCAGCCCCAGCATTTT.